This record covers a single TCR beta chain. TCRdb recomputed calls from the 5' RACE reads with MiXCR, one row per CDR3 protein. The sample yields 120,000 or so distinct CDR3 sequences, about 6% seen once. The sample is drawn from a study of T-cell memory formation after mild COVID-19. The CDR3 is 17 residues long. Between the trimmed V and J ends, which lost 0 bases and 0 bases, there was a span of 12 bases. The germline gives CDR1 SGHAT, CDR2 FQNNGV. This TCR was recovered from an adult woman who had mild COVID-19 (a few samples of this study predate the infection). Cell type and time point are not known. V usage is TRBV11-2 and J usage is TRBJ1-5; D uncertain. Sequences were obtained from PBMCs or a T cell subset sorted from them (not recorded which). The CDR3 nucleotides are TGTGCCAGCAGCTTAGATCAGCGGGGTTATAGCAATCAGCCCCAGCATTTT. This translates into CASSLDQRGYSNQPQHF.